This TCR beta chain was recovered during a study of Graves' ophthalmopathy and Graves' hyperthyroidism. The wider study: No treatment had been given when peripheral blood was collected at initial diagnosis. Regarding the study as a whole: Blood contained most expanded thyroid clonotypes exceeding 0.001 frequency.

The germline CDR1 and CDR2 sequences are LNHDA and SQIVND (reference sequence). The CDR3 is made up of 15 amino acids. V was clipped by 4 bases and J by 6 bases; unmatched bases: 9. This clonotype has a count of ten or more. The antigen is undetermined. The study enrolled ophthalmopathy donors with moderate-to-severe activity, CAS ≥3, NOSPECS ≥4 and duration under 3 months. Fresh peripheral blood, around 10 ml, was the PBMC source. Using RNA transcripts, the TCR beta CDR3 regions were amplified. Second-round multiplex PCR came after a first-round RT-PCR that employed HTBI primers. TCRdb itself ran the multiplex PCR reads through MiXCR, one entry per CDR3 protein. The sample lists about 370,000 distinct CDR3 sequences; approximately 20% were seen once.

The material sequenced was peripheral blood. The TCR originated in a woman aged 18-29 years with Graves' ophthalmopathy. The rearrangement joins TRBV19 to TRBJ1-5; 7 bases are a match to TRBD1. The DNA of the CDR3 is TGTGCCAGTAGTACACGGACAGGAGTAAGTCAGCCCCAGCATTTT. Its translation is CASSTRTGVSQPQHF.